Each of the 24 T cell receptor beta chains below was sequenced from the same sample in a study of T cell responses to AZD1222 COVID-19 vaccine. Generated by immunoSEQ multiplex PCR, the TCRdb table keeps only in-frame clones and is missing some. The table includes under 130,000 clones, roughly 91% detected once. The sequenced sample was peripheral blood, obtained on day 0 of AZD1222 vaccination. These receptors all come from an adult in good health.

The chain combines TRBV10-3 with TRBJ1-2, with 10 nucleotides matching TRBD1. Germline CDR1 is ENHRY and CDR2 is SYGVKD. The CDR3 covers 14 residues. The trim removed 8 bases at V and 4 bases at J, leaving 7 bases unmatched. The CDR3 DNA is TGTGCCATCCAGAGACAGGGGGCTTCCTATGGCTACACCTTC. This gives the protein CAIQRQGASYGYTF.

This chain links TRBV21-1 with TRBJ2-3. TRBV21-1 is a documented pseudogene. CDR3 size: 15 residues. CDR3 protein: CASSKGEPRRRTQYF. CDR3 sequence (DNA): TGTGCCAGCAGCAAAGGGGAACCCCGCCGACGGACGCAGTATTTT.

To note about this clone: At the DNA level, this CDR3 is encoded by other sequences in the same sample as well. The chain uses TRBV20-1 and TRBJ1-4; D is undetermined. This CDR3 spans 14 amino acids. V dropped 3 bases and J dropped 4 bases, with 12 bases sitting between them. Germline V gene sequence: CDR1 DFQATT, CDR2 SNEGSKA (reference sequence). In DNA, the CDR3 is TGCAGTGCTAGTCTGGGCGGTCGTAATGAAAAACTGTTTTTT. This translates into CSASLGGRNEKLFF.

CDR3 nucleotides: TGTGCCAGCAGCTTAGGCCTCACTGAAGCTTTCTTT. It translates to CASSLGLTEAFF. The chain has TRBV11-2 and TRBJ1-1, with D unclear. The V and J ends lost 1 base and 4 bases respectively, with 4 bases between them. Germline V gives CDR1 SGHAT, CDR2 FQNNGV. The CDR3 sequence is 12 residues long.

This clone was seen once. In nucleotides, the CDR3 is TGCGCCAGCAGCGGGGGGGGCACAGATACGCAGTATTTT. Translated: CASSGGGTDTQYF. The chain uses TRBV5-1 and TRBJ2-3; TRBD2 agrees at 7 bases. Germline lookup yields CDR1 SGHRS and CDR2 YFSETQ. The ends lost 4 bases at V and 1 base at J; junction bases unmatched: 0. This CDR3 comprises 13 residues.

V gene TRBV29-1 combines with J gene TRBJ1-1; D may be TRBD1 (5 bases). V was clipped by 4 bases and J by 0 bases, with 9 bases between them. The CDR3 totals 13 residues. The V gene's germline CDR1 is SQVTM and CDR2 ANQGSEA. The DNA for the CDR3 is TGCAGCGTTGGGGACTACTTGAACACTGAAGCTTTCTTT. This gives the protein CSVGDYLNTEAFF.

The CDR3 DNA reads TGTGCCAGCAGTTACGGGGATAATTCACCCCTCCACTTT. Translated: CASSYGDNSPLHF. The chain is built from TRBV6-5 and TRBJ1-6; D unresolved. The V end was cut by 2 bases, the J end by 5 bases, with 4 bases between. The CDR3 consists of 13 residues. Germline-derived CDR1 and CDR2 are MNHEY and SVGAGI.

V is TRBV29-1 and J is TRBJ2-7; no clear D. V was cut by 4 bases and J by 1 base, with 8 bases left in between. The CDR3 runs to 12 residues. CDR1 is SQVTM and CDR2 is ANQGSEA in the germline V gene. The chain's CDR3 is CSVGIPSYEQYF. CDR3 in DNA: TGCAGCGTTGGCATACCGTCCTACGAGCAGTACTTC.

V is TRBV4-3 and J is TRBJ1-2, with 7 bases that match TRBD1. Germline CDR1 is LGHNA and CDR2 is YSLEER. The CDR3 covers 14 residues. V lost 5 bases and J lost 5; bases outside the gene matches: 8. The CDR3 bases are TGCGCCAGCAGCACCCGAGGGGGCGCATATGGCTACACCTTC. The encoded protein is CASSTRGGAYGYTF.

This chain uses TRBV10-3 with TRBJ2-1, with 9 positions matching TRBD1. This CDR3 is 17 amino acids long. The V gene's germline CDR1 is ENHRY and CDR2 SYGVKD. V was clipped by 3 bases and J by 10 bases; unmatched bases: 16. This CDR3 reads CAISEMGQGTALGEQFF. In DNA form, the CDR3 reads TGTGCCATCAGTGAAATGGGACAGGGAACAGCTCTGGGAGAGCAGTTCTTC.

This clone was observed once. The V and J genes are TRBV5-4 and TRBJ1-4; tentative D call: TRBD1 (6 bases). The V end lost 4 bases, the J end lost 10 bases, and 17 bases lay between the germline ends. Looked up from germline, CDR1 is SGHNT and CDR2 is YYREEE (reference sequence). This CDR3 contains 14 residues. The CDR3 bases are TGTGCCAGCAGCCCGAAGGCGGGGGGCGGAAAACTGTTTTTT. As protein: CASSPKAGGGKLFF.

V usage is TRBV5-1 and J usage is TRBJ2-3; 15 positions match TRBD2. Looked up from germline, CDR1 is SGHRS and CDR2 is YFSETQ. The CDR3 covers 17 residues. The ends lost 3 bases at V and 6 bases at J; junction bases unmatched: 8. The CDR3 nucleotides read TGCGCCAGCAGCTCCTTTGGGACTAGCGGGGGGAGGGATACGCAGTATTTT. Translated: CASSSFGTSGGRDTQYF. Looking up the rest from reference TRBV5-1 and TRBJ2-3 gives the full variable domain: KAGVTQTPRYLIKTRGQQVTLSCSPISGHRSVSWYQQTPGQGLQFLFEYFSETQRNKGNFPGRFSGRQFSNSRSEMNVSTLELGDSALYLCASSSFGTSGGRDTQYFGPGTRLTVL.

This chain connects TRBV14 to TRBJ1-2, with TRBD1 identical over 7 bases. Germline V gives CDR1 SGHDN, CDR2 FVKESK. This CDR3 comprises 15 residues. The ends lost 5 bases at V and 3 bases at J; junction bases unmatched: 9. The CDR3 DNA is TGTGCCAGCAGCGCCAGGGGGGTTGAGGACTATGGCTACACCTTC. It encodes CASSARGVEDYGYTF.

This clone came up once. The V gene is TRBV4-2, the J gene TRBJ1-1; 10 nucleotides agree with TRBD1. V gave up 0 bases and J gave up 5 bases; unmatched junction bases: 6. This CDR3 spans 16 amino acids. The germline gives CDR1 LGHNA, CDR2 YNFKEQ. CDR3 sequence (DNA): TGTGCCAGCAGCCAAGATGACAGGGGGCTAGGAACTGAAGCTTTCTTT. It encodes CASSQDDRGLGTEAFF.

V is TRBV6-2 or TRBV6-3 and J is TRBJ1-3, with D possibly being TRBD1 (5 bases). This CDR3 region has 16 residues. Germline V gives CDR1 MNHEY, CDR2 SVGEGT. V dropped 5 bases and J dropped 0 bases, with 14 bases sitting between them. In nucleotides, the CDR3 is TGTGCCAGCAGTCCCCGGGGCGGTTACTCTGGAAACACCATATATTTT. Amino acids: CASSPRGGYSGNTIYF.

V gene TRBV28 combines with J gene TRBJ2-1; D call uncertain. Trimming cost V 8 bases and J 0 bases, with 11 bases left between them. This CDR3 is built from 14 residues. Germline CDR1 reads MDHEN; CDR2 reads SYDVKM. In nucleotides, the CDR3 is TGTGCCAGCCGATTGTCCGGCTCCTACAATGAGCAGTTCTTC. It specifies CASRLSGSYNEQFF.

The chain employs TRBV28 and TRBJ1-1; weak D call: TRBD1 (6 bases). V was pared by 5 bases and J by 10 bases, with 11 bases between. Germline V CDR1 and CDR2: MDHEN, SYDVKM. The CDR3 contains 11 residues. The CDR3 spells CASSIQGLAFF. The DNA for the CDR3 is TGTGCCAGCAGTATACAGGGTTTAGCTTTCTTT.

DNA for the CDR3: TGTGCCAGTAGTATAGTCCGCAATCAGCCCCAGCATTTT. Protein: CASSIVRNQPQHF. The chain carries TRBV19 and TRBJ1-5; D remains unclear. Germline-derived CDR1 and CDR2 are LNHDA and SQIVND (reference sequence). The CDR3 loop spans 13 amino acids. Trimming stripped 1 base from V and 2 bases from J, with 3 bases between.

The chain has TRBV2 and TRBJ2-7; TRBD1 might be the D (5 bases). The CDR3 extends over 13 amino acids. Looked up from germline, CDR1 is SNHLY and CDR2 is FYNNEI. The germline V and J ends were trimmed by 2 bases and 3 bases, with 8 bases remaining between them. CDR3 in amino acids: CASSEHRSYEQYF. In DNA form, the CDR3 reads TGTGCCAGCAGTGAACACAGGAGCTACGAGCAGTACTTC.

V usage is TRBV6-2 or TRBV6-3 and J usage is TRBJ1-1, with D tentatively TRBD1 (5 bases). V was cut by 5 bases and J by 4 bases, with 14 bases left in between. Germline CDR1 and CDR2: MNHEY and SVGEGT. The CDR3 extends over 14 amino acids. CDR3 residues: CASSREGPTTEAFF. In nucleotides, the CDR3 is TGTGCCAGCAGTAGGGAGGGGCCCACCACTGAAGCTTTCTTT.

This clone was picked up one time. The chain combines TRBV4-1 with TRBJ1-1; D is undetermined. The germline V and J ends were trimmed by 1 base and 0 bases, with 9 bases remaining between them. Per germline, CDR1 MGHRA and CDR2 YSYEKL. The CDR3 is made up of 15 amino acids. DNA of the CDR3: TGCGCCAGCAGCCAAGTTGACGGCATGAACACTGAAGCTTTCTTT. It specifies CASSQVDGMNTEAFF.

The genes are TRBV6-5 and TRBJ1-4, with 7 bases aligning to TRBD1. From germline, CDR1 is MNHEY and CDR2 SVGAGI. The ends lost 5 bases at V and 6 bases at J; junction bases unmatched: 9. The CDR3 length is 15 residues. CDR3 residues: CASSTQTGIDEKLFF. In nucleotides, the CDR3 is TGTGCCAGCAGTACTCAGACAGGGATCGATGAAAAACTGTTTTTT.

The chain has TRBV15 and TRBJ2-5; D gene uncertain. CDR3 length: 13 residues. V was pared by 5 bases and J by 5 bases, with 12 bases between. Germline assignment: CDR1 LNHNV and CDR2 YYDKDF (reference sequence). The CDR3 nucleotides read TGTGCCACCAGCCCAAGGCTTTGGGAGACCCAGTACTTC. It specifies CATSPRLWETQYF.

V is TRBV29-1 and J is TRBJ1-1; D is unclear. The CDR3 is 12 amino acids. Trimming cost V 5 bases and J 3 bases, with 10 bases left between them. Germline CDR1 SQVTM, CDR2 ANQGSEA. The chain's CDR3 is CSVSPADTEAFF. The CDR3 DNA reads as TGCAGCGTTTCTCCGGCGGACACTGAAGCTTTCTTT. Supplemented by reference TRBV29-1 and TRBJ1-1, the full variable domain reads SAVISQKPSRDICQRGTSLTIQCQVDSQVTMMFWYRQQPGQSLTLIATANQGSEATYESGFVIDKFPISRPNLTFSTLTVSNMSPEDSSIYLCSVSPADTEAFFGQGTRLTVV.